The clone carrying this TCR beta chain showed up many times. Its antigen remains unidentified. The protocol attached unique molecular identifiers to individual cDNA molecules. Each CDR3 protein gets one entry after TCRdb re-called the 5' RACE reads with MiXCR. The sample carries 65,000 to 85,000 distinct CDR3 sequences, approximately 13% recorded once. This specimen comes from a study of early T cells in non-severe SARS-CoV-2 infection. Background on the study: It was bulk RNA from unsorted whole blood that was sequenced, and the chains were unpaired. Study results and limitations: The study's VDJdb matching favored anti-spike CD8 responses and missed private and CD4 specificities.

Germline trimming cut 10 bases from V and 0 bases from J; bases unmatched to any gene: 9. CDR1 is LNHDA and CDR2 is SQIVND in the germline V gene (reference sequence). The CDR3 contains 15 residues. The source is an adult who was a healthcare worker with PCR-confirmed SARS-CoV-2 infection or an uninfected control (not recorded which). The sequencing sample was made of whole blood. This sequence joins TRBV19 and TRBJ1-3, with 7 nucleotides matching TRBD1. CDR3 nucleotides: TGTGCCAACCCGGGACAGCTCTACTCTGGAAACACCATATATTTT. This codes for CANPGQLYSGNTIYF.